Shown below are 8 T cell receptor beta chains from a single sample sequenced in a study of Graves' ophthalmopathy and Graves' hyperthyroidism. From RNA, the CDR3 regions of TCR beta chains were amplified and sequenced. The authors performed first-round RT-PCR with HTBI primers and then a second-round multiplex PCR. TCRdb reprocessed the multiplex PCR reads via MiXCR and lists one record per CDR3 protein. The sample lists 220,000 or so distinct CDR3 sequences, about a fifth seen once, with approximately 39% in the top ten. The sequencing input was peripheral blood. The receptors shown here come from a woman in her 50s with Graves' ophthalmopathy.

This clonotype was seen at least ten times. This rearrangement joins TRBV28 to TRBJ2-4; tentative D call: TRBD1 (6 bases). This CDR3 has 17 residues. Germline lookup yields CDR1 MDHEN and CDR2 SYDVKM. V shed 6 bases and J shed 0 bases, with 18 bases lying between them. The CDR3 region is CASSTQGESEAKNIQYF. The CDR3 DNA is TGTGCCAGCAGCACACAGGGAGAGTCTGAAGCCAAAAACATTCAGTACTTC.

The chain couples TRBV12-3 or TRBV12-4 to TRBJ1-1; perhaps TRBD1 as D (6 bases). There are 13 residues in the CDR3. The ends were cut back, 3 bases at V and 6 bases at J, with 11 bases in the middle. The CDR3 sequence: CASSFQGPSEAFF. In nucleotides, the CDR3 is TGTGCCAGCAGTTTTCAGGGGCCCTCTGAAGCTTTCTTT.

CDR3 coding DNA: TGTGCCAGCAGCTCCAAGGGACTAGCGGGAGGGGGTGAGACCCAGTACTTC. It specifies CASSSKGLAGGGETQYF. This chain links TRBV5-5 with TRBJ2-5, with 16 bases that match TRBD2. Germline CDR1 and CDR2: SGHKS and YYEKEE (reference sequence). Unmatched junction bases numbered 7, after V lost 3 bases and J lost 5 bases. The CDR3 sequence is 17 residues long.

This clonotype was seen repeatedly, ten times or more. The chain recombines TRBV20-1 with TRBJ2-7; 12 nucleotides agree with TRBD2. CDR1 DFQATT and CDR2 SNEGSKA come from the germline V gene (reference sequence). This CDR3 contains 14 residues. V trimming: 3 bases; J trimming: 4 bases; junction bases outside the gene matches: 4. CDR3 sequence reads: CSARGTSGWYEQYF. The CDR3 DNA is TGCAGTGCTAGGGGGACTAGCGGGTGGTACGAGCAGTACTTC.

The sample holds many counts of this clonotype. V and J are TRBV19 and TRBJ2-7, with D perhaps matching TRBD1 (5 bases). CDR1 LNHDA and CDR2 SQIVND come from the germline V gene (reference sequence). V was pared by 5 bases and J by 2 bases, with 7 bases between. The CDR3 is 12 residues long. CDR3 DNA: TGTGCCAGTAGTCAGGGAACCTACGAGCAGTACTTC. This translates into CASSQGTYEQYF.

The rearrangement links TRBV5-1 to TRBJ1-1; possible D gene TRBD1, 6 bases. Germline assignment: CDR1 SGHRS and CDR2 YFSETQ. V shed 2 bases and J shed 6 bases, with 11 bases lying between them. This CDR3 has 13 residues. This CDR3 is CASSLTGSSEAFF. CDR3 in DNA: TGCGCCAGCAGCTTAACAGGGTCCTCTGAAGCTTTCTTT.

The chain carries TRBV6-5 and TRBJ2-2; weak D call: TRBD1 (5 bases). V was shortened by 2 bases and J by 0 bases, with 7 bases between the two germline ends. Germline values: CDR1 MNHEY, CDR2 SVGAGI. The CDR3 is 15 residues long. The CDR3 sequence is CASSYQGANTGELFF. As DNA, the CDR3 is TGTGCCAGCAGTTACCAAGGGGCGAACACCGGGGAGCTGTTTTTT.

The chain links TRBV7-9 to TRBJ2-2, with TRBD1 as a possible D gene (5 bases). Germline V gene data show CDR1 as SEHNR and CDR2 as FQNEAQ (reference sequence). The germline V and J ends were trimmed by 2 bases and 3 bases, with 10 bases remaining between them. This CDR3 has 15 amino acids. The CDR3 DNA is TGTGCCAGCAGCTTAAGACAGTACGACACCGGGGAGCTGTTTTTT. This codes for CASSLRQYDTGELFF.